This T cell receptor (beta chain) stems from a study of vaccination effects on CD4 cells after COVID-19 (dated by TCRdb to between 2021 and 2024). About the study as a whole: Across the study, the median time from the second dose to post-vaccine sampling was 72 days (range 14 to 241). Cultures from other donors in the study were sequenced using the Oncomine TCR Beta short-read assay on an Illumina iSeq 100. The full study included over 8 COVID-19 convalescent patients and a few SARS-CoV-2-naive healthy vaccine recipients. SARS-CoV-2 spike-specific CD4+ TCR repertoires from before and after mRNA vaccination were compared in COVID-19 convalescent patients and in infection-naive vaccine recipients. General findings and caveats noted by the study authors: The study was limited by a small number of convalescent patients and lacked early post-infection timepoints. Among healthy vaccine recipients, nearly all vaccine-induced clones were SARS-CoV-2 mono-reactive, and only 1 of 255 was cross-reactive with common cold coronaviruses. Clones induced by infection and clones induced by vaccination both contracted markedly at late timepoints after vaccination, which fits with T cell responses waning over time.

In the ViraFEST assay, PBMC were stimulated with viral peptide pools, and TCR sequencing was then used to find antigen-specific CD4+ T cell clonotypes based on their expansion. After around 10 days of culture, CD4+ T cells were isolated with the EasySep CD4+ T cell isolation kit. Each participant got two doses of an mRNA SARS-CoV-2 vaccine, either BNT162b2 or mRNA-1273. Healthy vaccine recipients had no prior SARS-CoV-2 infection, confirmed by negative nucleocapsid antibodies before and after vaccination. Each well held roughly 2 million PBMC cultured in IMDM containing roughly 5% human AB serum, roughly 9.9 IU/ml IL-2 and gentamicin, along with roughly 10 ug/ml peptides. Half of the culture medium was replaced with fresh IL-2-containing medium on days 3 and 7. Unless otherwise noted, each peptide stimulation condition was cultured in triplicate wells. Using Ficoll-Paque Plus gradient centrifugation, PBMC were separated from whole blood and then either used fresh or cryopreserved at -140C. The overlapping peptide pools covered the spike proteins of SARS-CoV-2 as well as those of the common cold coronaviruses HCoV-NL63, HCoV-OC43 and HCoV-229E. The QIAamp micro DNA kit was used to extract genomic DNA from the cultured CD4+ T cells.

Concerning this clone: No antigen is known for it. No base qualities exist here, and no much larger clone lies one base off it.

Receptor libraries were prepared by the immunoSEQ multiplex PCR assay. DNA from the cultured, isolated CD4+ T cells was subjected to TCR beta CDR3 sequencing. As for the original processing: Non-productive TCR sequences were removed, reads were trimmed to the CDR3 region, and CDR3s of at least 7 amino acids were retained. The MANAFEST web app was used to pick out antigen-specific clonotypes by comparing their expansion in peptide wells with that in reference cultures. Positive clones required FDR<0.05 expansion versus reference and all other wells, odds ratio above 5, and frequency above 0.1% in two replicate wells. A clonotype was defined as cross-reactive if the clonotype was significantly expanded both in SARS-CoV-2 spike wells and in at least one common cold coronavirus spike condition. Using the stringdist R package, CDR3 similarity was measured by Levenshtein distance, and unrooted trees were constructed with ape in R 3.6.1. TCRdb took this table from immuneACCESS and kept in-frame rearrangements with V and J called. Such tables lack part of the clones; where checked against another copy, unresolved V genes explain under half of the gap, and the rest is unexplained. Clonal size and the V and J genes are those of that table, whereas D and trimming came from the DNA. In this sample the table shows 24,000 or so clones, around 70% of which occur a single time. The ten largest clones add up to around 8.4% of the sample.

The germline V gene gives CDR1 as MNHEY and CDR2 as SVGAGI. Here V drops 7 bases and J drops 8 bases, and the junction holds 4 bases not matched to any gene. From its cysteine to its phenylalanine, the CDR3 spans 13 amino acids. Kept here is only the CDR3 DNA, which spans 39 bases and is read in frame from base 1. The chain was built from TRBV6-5 and TRBJ2-2; 10 nucleotides in the junction match TRBD2. This receptor was identified in a human donor who received a COVID-19 vaccine. Sequences were derived from CD4+ T cells from PBMCs cultured with SARS-CoV-2 spike peptides, sampled after COVID-19 vaccination. The cell subset or site label for this specimen denotes: SARS-CoV-2 spike overlapping peptide pool stimulation. The CDR3 reads CASKVAGGGELFF. The sequenced DNA is TGTGCCAGCAAGGTAGCGGGAGGAGGGGAGCTGTTTTTT.